This TCR beta chain was sequenced during a study of CD8 T cells in ankylosing spondylitis. This clonotype was seen at least ten times. TCRdb re-called the 5' RACE reads with MiXCR, one entry per CDR3 protein. Here the sample spans about 160,000 distinct CDR3 sequences, approximately 9.9% being singletons. The CDR3 runs to 12 residues. Trimming left V 3 bases short and J 6 bases short, with 7 bases between. V gene TRBV12-3 or TRBV12-4 combines with J gene TRBJ2-3; D is unresolved. Sequencing was performed on blood, either unsorted or a sorted T cell fraction (not recorded which). The clonotype originates from a female donor with ankylosing spondylitis or in good health (not recorded which). DNA for the CDR3: TGTGCCAGCAGTTTGCCGGCGGATACGCAGTATTTT. Translating it yields CASSLPADTQYF.